This TCR beta chain was captured in a study of T cell responses to AZD1222 COVID-19 vaccine. Study results and limitations: Donor demographics were predominantly white British with a female majority; clonal diversity may be underestimated.

Details on this clone: Its antigen is currently unknown.

The CDR3 is made up of 15 amino acids. V lost 1 base, J lost 1 base, and 10 bases lay in between. Per germline, CDR1 MGHRA and CDR2 YSYEKL. Measured with immunoSEQ multiplex PCR; TCRdb has only the in-frame clones, and not every one. The sample yields under 150,000 clones, approximately 90% seen once. Specimen: peripheral blood, collected on day 0 of AZD1222 vaccination. The chain combines TRBV4-1 with TRBJ1-1; D unclear. This TCR was sampled from an adult in good health. The DNA for the CDR3 is TGCGCCAGCAGCCAAGGGGCGACGGCGAACACTGAAGCTTTCTTT. It encodes CASSQGATANTEAFF.